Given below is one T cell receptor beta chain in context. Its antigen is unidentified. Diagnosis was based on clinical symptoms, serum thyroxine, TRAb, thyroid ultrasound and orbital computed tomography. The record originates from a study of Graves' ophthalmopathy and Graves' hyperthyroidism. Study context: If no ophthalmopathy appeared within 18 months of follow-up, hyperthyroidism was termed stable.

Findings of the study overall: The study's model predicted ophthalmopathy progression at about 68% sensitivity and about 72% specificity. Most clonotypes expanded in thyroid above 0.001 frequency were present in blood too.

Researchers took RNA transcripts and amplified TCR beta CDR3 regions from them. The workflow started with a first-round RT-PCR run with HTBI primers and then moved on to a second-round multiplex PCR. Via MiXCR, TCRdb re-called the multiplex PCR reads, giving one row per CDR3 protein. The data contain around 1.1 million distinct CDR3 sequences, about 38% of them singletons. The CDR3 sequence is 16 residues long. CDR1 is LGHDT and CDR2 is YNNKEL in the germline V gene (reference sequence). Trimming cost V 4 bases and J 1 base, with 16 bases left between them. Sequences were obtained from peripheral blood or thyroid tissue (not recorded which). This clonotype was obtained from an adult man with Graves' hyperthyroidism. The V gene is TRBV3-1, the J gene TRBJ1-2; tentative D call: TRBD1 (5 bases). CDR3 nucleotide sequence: TGTGCCAGCAGCCTGGGACTCCAGAGGAATAACTATGGCTACACCTTC. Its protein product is CASSLGLQRNNYGYTF.